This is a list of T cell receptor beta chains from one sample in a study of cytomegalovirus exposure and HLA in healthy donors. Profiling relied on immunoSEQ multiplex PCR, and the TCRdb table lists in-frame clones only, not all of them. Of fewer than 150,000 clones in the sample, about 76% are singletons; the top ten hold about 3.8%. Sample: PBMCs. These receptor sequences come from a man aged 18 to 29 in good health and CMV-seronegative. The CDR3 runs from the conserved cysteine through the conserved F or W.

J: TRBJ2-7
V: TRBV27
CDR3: CASSLNRGTEYEQYF

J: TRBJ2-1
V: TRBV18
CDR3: CASSHDGSAGQQFF

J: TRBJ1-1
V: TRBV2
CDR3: CASSYDRNTEAFF

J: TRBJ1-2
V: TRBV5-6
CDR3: CASSPRLGGSYGYTF

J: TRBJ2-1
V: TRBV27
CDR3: CASSFGLAGAYEQFF

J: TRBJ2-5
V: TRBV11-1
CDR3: CASSPLGQGPVKAQYF

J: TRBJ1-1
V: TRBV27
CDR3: CASSPRQGSDAFF

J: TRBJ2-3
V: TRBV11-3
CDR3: CASSSGDTQYF

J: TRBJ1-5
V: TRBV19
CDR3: CASSIGTNDWGRNQPQHF

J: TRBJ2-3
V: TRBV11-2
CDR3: CASSLVKREKADTQYF

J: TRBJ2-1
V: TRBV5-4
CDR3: CASSPSGQEHYNEQFF

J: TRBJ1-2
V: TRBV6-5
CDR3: CASSRDIISGYTF

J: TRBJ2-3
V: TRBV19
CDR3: CATHPAGTDTQYF

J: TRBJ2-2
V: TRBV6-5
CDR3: CASSYSSGSIGGELFF

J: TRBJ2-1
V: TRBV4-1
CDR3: CASSHTSGSDEQFF

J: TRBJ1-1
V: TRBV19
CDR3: CASSNRGFKTEAFF

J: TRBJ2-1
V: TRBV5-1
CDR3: CASSFKGANEQFF

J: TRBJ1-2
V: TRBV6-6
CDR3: CASSYSTGNYGYTF

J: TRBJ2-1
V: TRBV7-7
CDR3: CASSEQGLGEQFF

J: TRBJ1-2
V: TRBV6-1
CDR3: CASSGQGARRLNYGYTF

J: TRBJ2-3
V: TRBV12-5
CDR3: CASGLGQGYDTDTQYF

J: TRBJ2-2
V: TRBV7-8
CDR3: CASSLVPTPTGGELFF

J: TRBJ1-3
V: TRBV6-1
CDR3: CASSDLRSSGNTIYF

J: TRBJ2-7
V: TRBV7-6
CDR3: CASMGTGEYEQYF

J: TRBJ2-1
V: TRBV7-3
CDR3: CASSLTSGRTHEQFF

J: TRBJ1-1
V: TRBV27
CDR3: CASSPTGGGMNTEAFF

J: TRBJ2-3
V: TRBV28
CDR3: CASSLIGGDTQYF

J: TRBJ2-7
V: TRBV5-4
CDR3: CASSPSAAGGYEQYF

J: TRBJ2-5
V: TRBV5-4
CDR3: CASSLVYSKETQYF

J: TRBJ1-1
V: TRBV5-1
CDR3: CASSSGTGNTEAFF

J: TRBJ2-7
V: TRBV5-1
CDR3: CASSFESYEQYF

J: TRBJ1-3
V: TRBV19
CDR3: CASTVGGNTIYF

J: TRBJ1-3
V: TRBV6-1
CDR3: CASSEAGWGGGNTIYF

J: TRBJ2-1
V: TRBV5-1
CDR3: CASSLQTSGSYNERFF

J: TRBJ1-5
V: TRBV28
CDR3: CASSSLFEGEDRRFQPQHF

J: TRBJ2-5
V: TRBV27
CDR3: CASSPQTSGGPRTQYF

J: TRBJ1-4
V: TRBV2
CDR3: CASRATGVDNEKLFF

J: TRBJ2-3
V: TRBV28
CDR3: CASSFSGPSTDTQYF

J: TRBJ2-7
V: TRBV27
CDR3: CASSPTLQYEQYF

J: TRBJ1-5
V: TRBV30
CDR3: CAWSSGGRMGQPQHF

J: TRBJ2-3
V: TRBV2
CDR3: CASSQTGTAYTDTQYF

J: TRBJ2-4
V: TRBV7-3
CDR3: CASSPGTGILQNIQYF

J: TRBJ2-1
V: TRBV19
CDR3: CASSRRGAGGNEQFF

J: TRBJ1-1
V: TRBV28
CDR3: CASNRGGHTEAFF

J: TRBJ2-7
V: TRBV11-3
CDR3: CASSLDSGGYEQYF

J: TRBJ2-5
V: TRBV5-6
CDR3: CASSLAGNQETQYF

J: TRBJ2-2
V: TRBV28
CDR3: CATVGPGELFF

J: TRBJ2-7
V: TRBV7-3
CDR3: CASSPGVGEGYEQYF

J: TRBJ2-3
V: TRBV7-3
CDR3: CASSPGLATDTQYF

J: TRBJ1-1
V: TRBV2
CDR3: CASSQQGRLNTEAFF

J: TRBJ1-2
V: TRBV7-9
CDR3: CASSSGYQGVIYGYTF

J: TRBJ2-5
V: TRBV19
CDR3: CASRGGGGETQYF

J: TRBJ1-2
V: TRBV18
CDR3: CASSPAVYNYGYTF

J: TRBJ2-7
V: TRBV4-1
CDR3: CASSQGRGLTYEQYF

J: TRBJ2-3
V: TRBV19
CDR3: CANTEGGTGADTQYF